Listed below are T cell receptor beta chains from one sample, sequenced in a study of blood T cells in healthy people across ages. TCRdb re-derived calls from the 5' RACE reads in MiXCR, one entry per CDR3 protein. Found here are approximately 1,000,000 distinct CDR3 sequences, 40% to 55% of them singletons; the top ten hold under 20%. The sample comprised blood. Receptor source: a woman aged 55 to 70 in good health. CDR3s include the opening cysteine and the closing phenylalanine or tryptophan. A D gene is named only where the DNA matches it firmly. Size tells how often a clone was seen (once, few, many) or the class of an expanded clone, and some rows leave it out.

V gene	clone size	D gene	J gene	CDR3 protein	CDR3 DNA
TRBV2	once	TRBD2	TRBJ2-7	CASSELAGTPLAGDDEQYF	TGTGCCAGCAGTGAATTGGCGGGAACTCCACTAGCGGGAGATGACGAGCAGTACTTC
TRBV24-1	-	TRBD2	TRBJ2-5	CATSAASRGEWGETQYF	TGTGCCACCAGCGCTGCATCCCGGGGGGAGTGGGGAGAGACCCAGTACTTC
TRBV7-9	-	-	TRBJ1-1	CASSLEWGQLNTEAFF	TGTGCCAGCAGCTTAGAGTGGGGACAACTAAACACTGAAGCTTTCTTT
TRBV2	-	-	TRBJ1-5	CASRAGTNNNQPQHF	TGCGCCAGCCGGGCAGGGACTAATAACAATCAGCCCCAGCATTTT
TRBV10-2	-	-	TRBJ1-1	CASSRDTYTEAFF	TGCGCCAGCAGTAGGGACACATACACTGAAGCTTTCTTT
TRBV6-6	-	-	TRBJ2-7	CASSGVNSYEQYF	TGTGCCAGCAGTGGCGTCAACTCCTACGAGCAGTACTTC
TRBV29-1	few	TRBD1	TRBJ2-6	CSVTGTEASGANVLTF	TGCAGCGTCACCGGGACAGAGGCATCTGGGGCCAACGTCCTGACTTTC
TRBV27	-	-	TRBJ1-5	CASSLSSENQPQHF	TGTGCCAGCAGTTTATCCTCGGAGAATCAGCCCCAGCATTTT
TRBV5-6	-	TRBD1	TRBJ2-7	CASSLVTGGTTYEQYF	TGTGCCAGCAGCTTGGTGACAGGGGGCACTACCTACGAGCAGTACTTC
TRBV7-8	-	TRBD1	TRBJ1-4	CASSPQGRNEKLFF	TGTGCCAGCAGCCCACAGGGGAGGAACGAAAAACTGTTTTTT
TRBV10-3	-	-	TRBJ2-7	CAISELRRKRVGRYEQYF	TGTGCCATCAGTGAACTTCGGAGGAAGCGGGTGGGGCGCTACGAGCAGTACTTC
TRBV29-1	many	TRBD1	TRBJ2-7	CSVEPRQGGSYEQYF	TGCAGCGTTGAACCCCGACAGGGGGGATCCTACGAGCAGTACTTC
TRBV4-1	-	-	TRBJ2-1	CASSLAEGTEQFF	TGTGCCAGCAGCCTCGCCGAAGGGACCGAGCAGTTCTTC
TRBV30	-	-	TRBJ1-2	CAWSVGLGGYTF	TGTGCCTGGAGTGTCGGTTTGGGCGGCTACACCTTC
TRBV12-3/TRBV12-4	many	TRBD1	TRBJ2-5	CASSPRTGKETQYF	TGTGCCAGCAGTCCCCGGACAGGGAAAGAGACCCAGTACTTC
TRBV11-1	-	TRBD1	TRBJ2-5	CASSRGGQEETQYF	TGTGCCAGCAGCCGCGGAGGACAGGAGGAGACCCAGTACTTC
TRBV29-1	-	-	TRBJ2-2	CSVPTGDANTGELFF	TGCAGCGTCCCCACTGGGGATGCGAACACCGGGGAGCTGTTTTTT
TRBV29-1	-	-	TRBJ2-1	CSVSKGSEQFF	TGCAGCGTTTCTAAGGGGAGTGAGCAGTTCTTC
TRBV29-1	many	-	TRBJ2-3	CSHEGDTDTQYF	TGCAGCCACGAGGGAGACACAGATACGCAGTATTTT
TRBV24-1	once	TRBD1	TRBJ2-3	CATSDGTGGIRSTDTQYF	TGTGCCACCAGTGATGGGACAGGGGGCATTAGATCGACAGATACGCAGTATTTT
TRBV15	-	-	TRBJ2-5	CATSRVDGSLLRRKTQYF	TGTGCCACCAGCAGAGTGGACGGCAGTTTATTAAGGAGGAAGACCCAGTACTTC
TRBV20-1	few	-	TRBJ2-7	CSAHRDPYEQYF	TGCAGTGCTCACAGGGACCCCTACGAGCAGTACTTC
TRBV6-4	-	TRBD2	TRBJ2-1	CASSAGTSGRINEQFF	TGTGCCAGCAGTGCTGGGACTAGCGGGAGAATCAATGAGCAGTTCTTC
TRBV12-3/TRBV12-4	-	TRBD2	TRBJ2-1	CASSSSPSGYNEQFF	TGTGCCAGCAGTTCTTCCCCTAGCGGCTACAATGAGCAGTTCTTC
TRBV20-1	-	-	TRBJ1-1	CSAREGHGAGAVEAFF	TGCAGTGCTAGAGAGGGTCACGGTGCGGGCGCAGTAGAAGCTTTCTTT
TRBV12-3/TRBV12-4	-	-	TRBJ2-3	CASSRTHGADTQYF	TGTGCCAGCAGCCGGACCCATGGGGCAGATACGCAGTATTTT
TRBV13	-	-	TRBJ2-5	CASTDGGAREETQYF	TGTGCCAGCACCGACGGAGGGGCGAGAGAAGAGACCCAGTACTTC
TRBV6-1	few	TRBD2	TRBJ2-3	CASSESLAGVTDTQYF	TGTGCCAGCAGTGAAAGTCTGGCGGGAGTAACAGATACGCAGTATTTT
TRBV14	-	-	TRBJ2-5	CASSQSGFEETQYF	TGTGCCAGCAGCCAATCGGGGTTCGAAGAGACCCAGTACTTC
TRBV14	-	TRBD2	TRBJ2-6	CASSPRGLAGGEILTF	TGTGCCAGCAGCCCGCGAGGACTAGCGGGAGGTGAGATCCTGACTTTC
TRBV5-1	-	-	TRBJ2-1	CASLPAGSGNEQFF	TGCGCCAGCCTGCCCGCGGGTTCTGGCAATGAGCAGTTCTTC
TRBV6-2/TRBV6-3	many	TRBD2	TRBJ2-7	CASSYGGTSGTIYEQYF	TGTGCCAGCAGTTACGGCGGGACTAGCGGAACCATTTACGAGCAGTACTTC
TRBV7-2	-	-	TRBJ1-5	CASSRSAVQPQHF	TGTGCCAGCAGCCGCAGTGCGGTTCAGCCCCAGCATTTT
TRBV20-1	-	TRBD2	TRBJ2-7	CSATAISGGSTYEQYF	TGCAGTGCCACCGCCATCAGCGGGGGGAGCACCTACGAGCAGTACTTC
TRBV6-5	few	-	TRBJ1-2	CASSYLGGPEYGYTF	TGTGCCAGCAGTTATTTAGGGGGGCCGGAGTATGGCTACACCTTC
TRBV20-1	many	-	TRBJ2-7	CSASQGSYEQYF	TGCAGTGCTAGCCAGGGGTCCTACGAGCAGTACTTC
TRBV7-8	few	TRBD1	TRBJ2-3	CASSSRQGYTDTQYF	TGTGCCAGCAGCTCCAGACAGGGATACACAGATACGCAGTATTTT
TRBV20-1	-	TRBD1	TRBJ2-3	CSALWDRGTDTQYF	TGCAGTGCTTTATGGGACAGGGGCACAGATACGCAGTATTTT
TRBV28	-	-	TRBJ2-7	CASQGNHEQYF	TGTGCCAGCCAGGGTAATCACGAGCAGTACTTC
TRBV7-2	few	-	TRBJ1-2	CASSSSRAEANYGYTF	TGTGCCAGCAGCTCATCAAGGGCAGAAGCTAACTATGGCTACACCTTC
TRBV20-1	few	-	TRBJ1-2	CSASPAGGGYTF	TGCAGTGCTAGCCCCGCCGGAGGTGGCTACACCTTC
TRBV7-9	many	-	TRBJ2-5	CASSLDGQQETQYF	TGTGCCAGCAGCTTAGATGGGCAGCAAGAGACCCAGTACTTC
TRBV11-2	-	-	TRBJ2-5	CASSVYRSYQETQYF	TGTGCCAGCAGCGTATACAGGTCGTACCAAGAGACCCAGTACTTC
TRBV3-1	few	-	TRBJ1-1	CASSPWTPLNTEAFF	TGTGCCAGCAGCCCTTGGACACCTTTGAACACTGAAGCTTTCTTT
TRBV20-1	few	TRBD2	TRBJ2-7	CSALPLAGGYEQYF	TGCAGTGCTTTGCCCCTAGCGGGAGGGTACGAGCAGTACTTC
TRBV3-1	-	TRBD2	TRBJ2-1	CASSHFSGRAKFF	TGTGCCAGCAGCCACTTTAGCGGGAGGGCCAAGTTCTTC
TRBV7-2	-	-	TRBJ2-2	CASSKVGGNTGELFF	TGTGCCAGCAGCAAAGTGGGGGGGAACACCGGGGAGCTGTTTTTT
TRBV25-1	once	TRBD2	TRBJ2-7	CASGWGRDVEQYF	TGTGCCAGCGGGTGGGGGAGGGATGTCGAGCAGTACTTC
TRBV11-1	-	TRBD2	TRBJ2-1	CASSASGSWFNEQFF	TGTGCCAGCAGCGCTAGCGGGAGTTGGTTTAATGAGCAGTTCTTC
TRBV28	few	TRBD1	TRBJ1-2	CASSGKTGGSYGYTF	TGTGCCAGCAGTGGAAAGACAGGGGGCTCCTATGGCTACACCTTC
TRBV29-1	many	-	TRBJ2-1	CSVEGLQGSYNEQFF	TGCAGCGTTGAAGGGCTACAGGGTTCCTACAATGAGCAGTTCTTC